This T cell receptor (beta chain) was captured by sequencing in a study of T-cell reconstitution after alpha-beta-depleted transplantation in children. Preparing the TCRbeta library involved the use of unique molecular identifiers. TCRdb re-called the PCR reads through MiXCR, storing one row per CDR3 protein. The sample holds 200,000 to 250,000 distinct CDR3 sequences, 11% seen once. The CDR3 consists of 14 residues. The V and J ends lost 0 bases and 3 bases respectively, with 7 bases between them. Germline V lookup: CDR1 SGHRS, CDR2 YFSETQ. This clonotype showed up many times. Its antigen is unidentified. Whole-study results and caveats: Where alpha-beta T cells came from about two months after transplant was reportedly several hundred expanded graft clones.

The sample consisted of PBMCs, taken before TCRalphabeta/CD19-depleted stem cell transplant. This sequence originates from a child younger than two with acute myeloid leukemia, due to receive a stem cell transplant. V gene TRBV5-1 combines with J gene TRBJ2-1; D is undetermined. CDR3 sequence reads: CASSLVSIYNEQFF. The CDR3 bases are TGCGCCAGCAGCTTGGTGTCAATCTACAATGAGCAGTTCTTC.